These T cell receptor beta chains were read from a single sample in a study of CD8+ T cells in alopecia areata. The assay was immunoSEQ multiplex PCR, and TCRdb's table has in-frame clones only and misses some. Among 90,000 to 130,000 clones listed, roughly 55% were seen once. The sequenced material came from NKG2D-low CD8+ T cells sorted from blood. The receptors come from a human donor with alopecia areata. Both conserved end residues are part of each CDR3. D genes are given only for firm matches.

J: TRBJ1-1; V: TRBV6-5; D: -; DNA: TGTGCCAGCATCCGGGGGCGGGATGAAGCTTTCTTT; CDR3: CASIRGRDEAFF
J: TRBJ1-2; V: TRBV5-1; D: -; DNA: TGCGCCAGCAGCTTGGCCGGGCAGGGCCGATATGGCTACACCTTC; CDR3: CASSLAGQGRYGYTF
J: TRBJ2-2; V: TRBV27; D: -; DNA: TGTGCCAGCAGTTTAGGGAATACCGGGGAGCTGTTTTTT; CDR3: CASSLGNTGELFF
J: TRBJ2-7; V: TRBV7-9; D: -; DNA: TGTGCCAGCGCTTCTAATTTTTACGAGCAGTACTTC; CDR3: CASASNFYEQYF
J: TRBJ1-1; V: TRBV27; D: TRBD1; DNA: TGTGCCAGCAGTTTATTCGGACAGGGGGCATCGAAGTACACTGAAGCTTTCTTT; CDR3: CASSLFGQGASKYTEAFF
J: TRBJ2-5; V: TRBV28; D: TRBD2; DNA: TGTGCCAGCAAATCGGGAGGTCAGACCCAGTACTTC; CDR3: CASKSGGQTQYF
J: TRBJ2-7; V: TRBV19; D: TRBD2; DNA: TGTGCCAGTAGTCCCTCTAGCGGGGTTTACGAGCAGTACTTC; CDR3: CASSPSSGVYEQYF
J: TRBJ2-7; V: TRBV7-9; D: TRBD2; DNA: TGTGCCAGCAGCTCCTACTTAGCGGGGTCGGGCTACGAGCAGTACTTC; CDR3: CASSSYLAGSGYEQYF
J: TRBJ2-5; V: TRBV5-1; D: TRBD2; DNA: TGCGCCAGCAGCTTGGTGCTAGCGGAAGAGACCCAGTACTTC; CDR3: CASSLVLAEETQYF
J: TRBJ2-7; V: TRBV23-1; D: -; DNA: TGCGCCAGCAGTCAGTCGTGGGAGGAAGCCTACGAGCAGTACTTC; CDR3: CASSQSWEEAYEQYF
J: TRBJ2-1; V: TRBV19; D: -; DNA: TGTGCCAGTATGTGGGGGGCCTCGACCGGTGAGCAGTTCTTC; CDR3: CASMWGASTGEQFF
J: TRBJ2-5; V: TRBV7-8; D: TRBD1; DNA: TGTGCCAGCAGGGGACAGGGTTATAGACAAGAGACCCAGTACTTC; CDR3: CASRGQGYRQETQYF
J: TRBJ1-1; V: TRBV29-1; D: -; DNA: TGCAGCGTTGAAGGAAGGACCACTGAAGCTTTCTTT; CDR3: CSVEGRTTEAFF
J: TRBJ2-3; V: TRBV5-6; D: TRBD2; DNA: TGTGCCAGCAGCTTCGTAGCGGGAGCAGATACGCAGTATTTT; CDR3: CASSFVAGADTQYF
J: TRBJ1-2; V: TRBV14; D: -; DNA: TGTGCCAGCAGCCAAGGCCCTCGGGCGCCCTATGGCTACACCTTC; CDR3: CASSQGPRAPYGYTF
J: TRBJ1-1; V: TRBV27; D: -; DNA: TGTGCCAGCAGGCGGACGGGTGAAGCTTTCTTT; CDR3: CASRRTGEAFF
J: TRBJ2-7; V: TRBV4-2; D: TRBD1; DNA: TGTGCCAGCAGCCATAGGGGGCGTGTGCAGTACTTC; CDR3: CASSHRGRVQYF
J: TRBJ1-1; V: TRBV13; D: -; DNA: TGTGCCAGCAGCGCCACGGGGGACACTGAAGCTTTCTTT; CDR3: CASSATGDTEAFF
J: TRBJ1-5; V: TRBV7-9; D: -; DNA: TGTGCCAGCAGCAGGGTAGGGGGGGATCATCAGCCCCAGCATTTT; CDR3: CASSRVGGDHQPQHF
J: TRBJ2-1; V: TRBV10-3; D: TRBD2; DNA: TGTGCCATCAGTGCGAAATGGGGGCGGGAGGGCCGCCTCTCCTACAATGAGCAGTTCTTC; CDR3: CAISAKWGREGRLSYNEQFF
J: TRBJ1-5; V: TRBV15; D: -; DNA: TGTGCCACCAGCAGGCTCGATCAGCCCCAGCATTTT; CDR3: CATSRLDQPQHF
J: TRBJ2-1; V: TRBV5-1; D: -; DNA: TGCGCCAGCAGCTTGGAAAACGCGGGGACAGAGATTCGTGAGCAGTTCTTC; CDR3: CASSLENAGTEIREQFF
J: TRBJ1-2; V: TRBV7-8; D: -; DNA: TGTGCCAGCAGCCGAAACCCGGACAGCTCCTATGGCTACACCTTC; CDR3: CASSRNPDSSYGYTF